This T cell receptor (beta chain) was captured by sequencing in a study of cytomegalovirus exposure and HLA in healthy donors. Turning to the study itself: A previous analysis identified 90 million to 140 million unique TCR beta sequences derived from 180 million or so T cells.

The PCR made use of 60 Vbeta and 13 Jbeta primers. Clones were read by immunoSEQ multiplex PCR, and TCRdb kept only the in-frame ones, dropping some. In the table there are 90,000 or so clones, roughly four fifths of which are singletons. The clonotype originates from a man younger than 45 in good health and CMV-seropositive. Sequenced: PBMCs.

This CDR3 is CASSPGWTSARRGETQYF. The CDR3 DNA is TGTGCCAGCAGCCCTGGTTGGACTAGCGCCCGGCGAGGAGAGACCCAGTACTTC. The J gene is TRBJ2-5, the V gene TRBV28; 9 nucleotides match TRBD2. Germline CDR1 is MDHEN and CDR2 is SYDVKM. The CDR3 runs 18 residues. Trimming took 6 bases from V and 4 from J; bases not matched to a gene: 18.